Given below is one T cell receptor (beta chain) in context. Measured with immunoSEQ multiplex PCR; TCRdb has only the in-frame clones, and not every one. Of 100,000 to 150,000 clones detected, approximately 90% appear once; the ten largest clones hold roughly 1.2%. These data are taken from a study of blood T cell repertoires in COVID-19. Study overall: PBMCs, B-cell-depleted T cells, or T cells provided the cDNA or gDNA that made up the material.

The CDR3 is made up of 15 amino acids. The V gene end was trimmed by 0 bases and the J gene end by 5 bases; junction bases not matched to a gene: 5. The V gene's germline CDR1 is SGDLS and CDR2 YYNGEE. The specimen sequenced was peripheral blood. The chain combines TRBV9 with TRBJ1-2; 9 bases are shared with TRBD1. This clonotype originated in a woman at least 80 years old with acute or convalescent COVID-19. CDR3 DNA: TGTGCCAGCAGCGTAGAGGACAGGGGAAGGTATGGCTACACCTTC. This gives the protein CASSVEDRGRYGYTF.